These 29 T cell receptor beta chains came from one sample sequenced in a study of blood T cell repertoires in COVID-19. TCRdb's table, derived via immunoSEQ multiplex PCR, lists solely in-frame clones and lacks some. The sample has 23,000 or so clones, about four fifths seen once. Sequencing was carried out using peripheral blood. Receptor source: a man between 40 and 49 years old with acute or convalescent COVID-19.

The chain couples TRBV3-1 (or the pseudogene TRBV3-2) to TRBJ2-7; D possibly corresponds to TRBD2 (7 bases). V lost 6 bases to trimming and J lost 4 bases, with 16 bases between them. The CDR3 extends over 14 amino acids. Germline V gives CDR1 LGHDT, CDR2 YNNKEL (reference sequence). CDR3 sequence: CASSPSGQLYEQYF. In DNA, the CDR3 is TGTGCCAGCAGTCCTAGCGGACAGCTGTACGAGCAGTACTTC.

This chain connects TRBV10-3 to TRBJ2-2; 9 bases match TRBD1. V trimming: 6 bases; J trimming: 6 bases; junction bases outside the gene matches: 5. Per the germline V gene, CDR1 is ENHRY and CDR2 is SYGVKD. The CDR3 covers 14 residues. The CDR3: CAISRDRESGELFF. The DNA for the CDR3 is TGTGCCATCAGCCGGGACAGGGAATCCGGGGAGCTGTTTTTT.

The CDR3 here is CASSSRGSTNEKLFF. CDR3 sequence (DNA): TGTGCCAGCAGTTCAAGGGGTTCAACTAATGAAAAACTGTTTTTT. The V and J genes are TRBV28 and TRBJ1-4, with D possibly TRBD1 on 5 matching bases. This CDR3 is 15 amino acids long. Germline V gene data show CDR1 as MDHEN and CDR2 as SYDVKM. V lost 4 bases and J lost 0, with 9 bases in between.

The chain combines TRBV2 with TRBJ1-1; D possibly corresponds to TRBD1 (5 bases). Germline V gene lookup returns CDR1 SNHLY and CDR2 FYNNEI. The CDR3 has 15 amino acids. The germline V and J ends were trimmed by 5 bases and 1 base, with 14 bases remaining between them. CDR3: CASSYRQWGNTEAFF. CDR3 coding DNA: TGTGCCAGCAGTTATAGACAGTGGGGGAACACTGAAGCTTTCTTT.

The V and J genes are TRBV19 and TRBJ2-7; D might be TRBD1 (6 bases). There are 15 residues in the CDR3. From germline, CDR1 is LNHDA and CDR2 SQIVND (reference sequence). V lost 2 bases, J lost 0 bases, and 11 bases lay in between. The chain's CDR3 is CASSISLRGSYEQYF. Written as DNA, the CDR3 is TGTGCCAGTAGTATATCGCTCAGGGGCTCCTACGAGCAGTACTTC.

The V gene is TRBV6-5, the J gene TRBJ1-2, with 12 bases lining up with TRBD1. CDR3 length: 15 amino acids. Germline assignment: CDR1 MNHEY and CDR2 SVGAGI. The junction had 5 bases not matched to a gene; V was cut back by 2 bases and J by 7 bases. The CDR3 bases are TGTGCCAGCAGTTACAAGGGACAGGGGGCCAGTGGCTACACCTTC. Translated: CASSYKGQGASGYTF.

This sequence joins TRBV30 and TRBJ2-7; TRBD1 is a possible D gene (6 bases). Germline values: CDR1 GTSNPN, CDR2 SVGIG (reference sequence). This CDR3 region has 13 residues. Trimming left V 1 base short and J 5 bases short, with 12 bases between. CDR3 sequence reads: CAWSGGRGNEQYF. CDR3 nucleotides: TGTGCCTGGAGTGGGGGCAGGGGCAACGAGCAGTACTTC.

CDR3 DNA: TGTGCCAGCAGTTTATATTCCAGCTACGAGCAGTACTTC. It codes for CASSLYSSYEQYF. The J gene is TRBJ2-7, the V gene TRBV27; D is unresolved. V lost 1 base, J lost 3 bases, and 7 bases lay in between. Germline V gene sequence: CDR1 MNHEY, CDR2 SMNVEV (reference sequence). The CDR3 runs to 13 residues.

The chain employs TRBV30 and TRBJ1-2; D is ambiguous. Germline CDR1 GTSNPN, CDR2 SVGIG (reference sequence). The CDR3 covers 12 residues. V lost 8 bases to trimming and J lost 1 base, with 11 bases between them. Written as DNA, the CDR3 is TGTGCCCTGGCACAGAGTAACTATGGCTACACCTTC. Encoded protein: CALAQSNYGYTF.

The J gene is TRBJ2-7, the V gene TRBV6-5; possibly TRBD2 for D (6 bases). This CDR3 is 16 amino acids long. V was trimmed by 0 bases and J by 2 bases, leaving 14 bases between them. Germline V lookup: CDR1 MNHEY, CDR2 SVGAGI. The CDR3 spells CASSYSPPSETYEQYF. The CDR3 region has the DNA TGTGCCAGCAGTTACTCCCCGCCTAGCGAGACCTACGAGCAGTACTTC.

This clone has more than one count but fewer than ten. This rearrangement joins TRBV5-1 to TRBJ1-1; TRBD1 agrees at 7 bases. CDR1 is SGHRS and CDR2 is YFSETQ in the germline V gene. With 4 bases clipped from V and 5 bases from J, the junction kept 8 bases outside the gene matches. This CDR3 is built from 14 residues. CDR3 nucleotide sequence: TGCGCCAGCAGCCAGAAGACAGGGCCGACTGAAGCTTTCTTT. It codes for CASSQKTGPTEAFF.

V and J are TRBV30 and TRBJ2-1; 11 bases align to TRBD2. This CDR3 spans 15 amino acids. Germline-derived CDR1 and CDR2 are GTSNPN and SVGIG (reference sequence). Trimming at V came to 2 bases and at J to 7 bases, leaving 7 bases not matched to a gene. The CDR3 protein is CAWSWGLAARNEQFF. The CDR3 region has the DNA TGTGCCTGGAGTTGGGGACTAGCGGCCCGGAATGAGCAGTTCTTC. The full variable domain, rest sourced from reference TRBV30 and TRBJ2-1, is SQTIHQWPATLVQPVGSPLSLECTVEGTSNPNLYWYRQAAGRGLQLLFYSVGIGQISSEVPQNLSASRPQDRQFILSSKKLLLSDSGFYLCAWSWGLAARNEQFFGPGTRLTVL.

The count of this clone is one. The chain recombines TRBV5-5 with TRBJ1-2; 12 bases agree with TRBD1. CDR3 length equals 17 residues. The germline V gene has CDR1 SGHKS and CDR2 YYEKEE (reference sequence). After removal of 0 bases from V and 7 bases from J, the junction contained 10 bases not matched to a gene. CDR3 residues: CASSLGARDRGLGGYTF. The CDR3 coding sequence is TGTGCCAGCAGCTTGGGTGCCCGGGACAGGGGGCTAGGTGGCTACACCTTC.

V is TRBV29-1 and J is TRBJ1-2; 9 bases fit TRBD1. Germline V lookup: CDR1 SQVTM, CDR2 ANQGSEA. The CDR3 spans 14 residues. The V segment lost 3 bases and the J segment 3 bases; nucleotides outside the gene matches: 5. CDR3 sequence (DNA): TGCAGCGTTGACCCCGGGACAGGGTACTATGGCTACACCTTC. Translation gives CSVDPGTGYYGYTF.

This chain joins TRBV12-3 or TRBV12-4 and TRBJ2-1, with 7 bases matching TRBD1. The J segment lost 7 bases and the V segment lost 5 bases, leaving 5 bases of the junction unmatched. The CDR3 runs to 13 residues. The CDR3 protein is CASSRQGLNEQFF. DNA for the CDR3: TGTGCCAGCAGTCGACAGGGTTTGAATGAGCAGTTCTTC.

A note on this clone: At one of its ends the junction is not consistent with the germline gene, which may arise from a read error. CDR3: CASSRGGPNSPLHF. CDR3 in DNA: TGTGCCAGCAGTCGCGGGGGTCCAAATTCGCCCCTCCACTTT. J is TRBJ1-6 and V is TRBV6-5; D is possibly TRBD1 (5 bases). Looked up from germline, CDR1 is MNHEY and CDR2 is SVGAGI. The CDR3 covers 14 residues.

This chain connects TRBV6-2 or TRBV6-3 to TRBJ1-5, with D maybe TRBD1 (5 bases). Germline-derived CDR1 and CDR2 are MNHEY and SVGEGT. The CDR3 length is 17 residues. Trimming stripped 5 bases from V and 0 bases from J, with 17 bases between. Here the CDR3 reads CASSKGLQHNSNQPQHF. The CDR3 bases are TGTGCCAGCAGTAAGGGACTCCAACACAATAGCAATCAGCCCCAGCATTTT.

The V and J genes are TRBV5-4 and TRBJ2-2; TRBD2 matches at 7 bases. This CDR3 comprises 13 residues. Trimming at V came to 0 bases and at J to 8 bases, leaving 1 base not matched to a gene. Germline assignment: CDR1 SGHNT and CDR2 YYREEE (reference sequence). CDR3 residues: CASSLELAGELFF. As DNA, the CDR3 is TGTGCCAGCAGCTTGGAACTAGCGGGGGAGCTGTTTTTT.

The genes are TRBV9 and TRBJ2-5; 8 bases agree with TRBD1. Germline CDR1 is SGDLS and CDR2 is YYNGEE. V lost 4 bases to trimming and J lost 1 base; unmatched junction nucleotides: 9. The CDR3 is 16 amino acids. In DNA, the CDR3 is TGTGCCAGCAGCTCCGCCCCAACAGGGGGCCAAGAGACCCAGTACTTC. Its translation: CASSSAPTGGQETQYF. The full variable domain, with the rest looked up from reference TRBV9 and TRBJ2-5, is DSGVTQTPKHLITATGQRVTLRCSPRSGDLSVYWYQQSLDQGLQFLIQYYNGEERAKGNILERFSAQQFPDLHSELNLSSLELGDSALYFCASSSAPTGGQETQYFGPGTRLLVL.

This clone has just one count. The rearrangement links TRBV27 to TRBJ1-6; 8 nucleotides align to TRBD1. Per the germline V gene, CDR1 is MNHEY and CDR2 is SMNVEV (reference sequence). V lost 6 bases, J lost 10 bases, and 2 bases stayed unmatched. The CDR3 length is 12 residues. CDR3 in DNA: TGTGCCAGCAGGACAGGGGAATCACCCCTCCACTTT. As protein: CASRTGESPLHF.

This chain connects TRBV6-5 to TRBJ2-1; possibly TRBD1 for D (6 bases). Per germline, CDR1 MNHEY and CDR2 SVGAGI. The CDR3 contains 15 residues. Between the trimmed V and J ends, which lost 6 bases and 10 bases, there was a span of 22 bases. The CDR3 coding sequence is TGTGCCAGCAGCCACGCCTCTATGGGGGCCCCCGAGCAGTTCTTC. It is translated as CASSHASMGAPEQFF.

Here the CDR3 reads CASSPSHGVRGGYTF. DNA for the CDR3: TGTGCCAGCAGCCCATCCCATGGGGTGCGGGGTGGCTACACCTTC. V usage is TRBV5-6 and J usage is TRBJ1-2; D is unclear. Trimming pared 4 bases from V and 7 bases from J, leaving 20 bases between. CDR1 and CDR2 (germline): SGHDT, YYEEEE. The CDR3 runs to 15 residues.

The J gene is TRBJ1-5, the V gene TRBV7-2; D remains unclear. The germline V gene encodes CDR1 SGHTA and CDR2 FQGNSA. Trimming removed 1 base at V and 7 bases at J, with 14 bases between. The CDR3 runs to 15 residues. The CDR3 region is CASSLGSVSGQPQHF. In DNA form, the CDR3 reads TGTGCCAGCAGCTTAGGTAGTGTGTCGGGACAGCCCCAGCATTTT.

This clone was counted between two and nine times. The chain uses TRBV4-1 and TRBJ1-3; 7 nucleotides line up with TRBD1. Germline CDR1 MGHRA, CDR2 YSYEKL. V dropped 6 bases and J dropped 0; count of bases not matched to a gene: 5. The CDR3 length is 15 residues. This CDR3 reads CASRPDRLSGNTIYF. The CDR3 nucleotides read TGCGCCAGCAGACCGGACAGGCTCTCTGGAAACACCATATATTTT.

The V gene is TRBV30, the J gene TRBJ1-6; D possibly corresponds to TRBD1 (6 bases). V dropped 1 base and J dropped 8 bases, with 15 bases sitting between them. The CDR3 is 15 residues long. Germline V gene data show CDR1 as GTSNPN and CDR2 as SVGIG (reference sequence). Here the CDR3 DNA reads TGTGCCTGGAGTGGGTCGGGCAGGGGACATTCACCCCTCCACTTT. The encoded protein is CAWSGSGRGHSPLHF.

CDR3 DNA: TGTGCTAGTGGTTTCGGTAGCAATCAGCCCCAGCATTTT. This gives the protein CASGFGSNQPQHF. The chain carries TRBV12-5 and TRBJ1-5, with D unresolved. V lost 3 bases to trimming and J lost 0 bases, with 3 bases between them. CDR3 length: 13 amino acids. Germline CDR1 reads LGHNT; CDR2 reads FRNRAP. The full variable domain, rest sourced from reference TRBV12-5 and TRBJ1-5, is DARVTQTPRHKVTEMGQEVTMRCQPILGHNTVFWYRQTMMQGLELLAYFRNRAPLDDSGMPKDRFSAEMPDATLATLKIQPSEPRDSAVYFCASGFGSNQPQHFGDGTRLSIL.

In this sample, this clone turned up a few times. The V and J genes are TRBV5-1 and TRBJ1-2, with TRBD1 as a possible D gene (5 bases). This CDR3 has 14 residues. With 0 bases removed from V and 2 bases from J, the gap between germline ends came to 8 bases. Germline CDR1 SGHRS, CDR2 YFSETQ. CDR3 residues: CASSLDQGNYGYTF. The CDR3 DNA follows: TGCGCCAGCAGCTTGGATCAGGGCAACTATGGCTACACCTTC.

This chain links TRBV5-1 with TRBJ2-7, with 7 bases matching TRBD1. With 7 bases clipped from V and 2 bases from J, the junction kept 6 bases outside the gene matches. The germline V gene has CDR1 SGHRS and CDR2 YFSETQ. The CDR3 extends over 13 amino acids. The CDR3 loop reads CASRQGQTYEQYF. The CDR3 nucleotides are TGCGCCAGCCGACAGGGCCAAACCTACGAGCAGTACTTC.

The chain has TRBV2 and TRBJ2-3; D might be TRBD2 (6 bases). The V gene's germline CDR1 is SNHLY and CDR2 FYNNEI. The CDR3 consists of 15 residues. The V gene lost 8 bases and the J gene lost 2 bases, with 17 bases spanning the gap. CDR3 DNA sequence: TGTGCCAGCTTGGGGACTCCCACGAACACAGATACGCAGTATTTT. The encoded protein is CASLGTPTNTDTQYF.